Shown below are 24 T cell receptor beta chains from a single sample sequenced in a study of blood T cell repertoires in COVID-19. The repertoire was sequenced with immunoSEQ multiplex PCR; TCRdb's copy has only in-frame clones and lacks some. The sample contains about 120,000 clones, around 86% of which appear only once. The sequenced sample consisted of peripheral blood. The receptors were gathered from a man in his fifties or sixties with acute or convalescent COVID-19.

The rearrangement links TRBV2 to TRBJ1-6, with 11 bases that match TRBD1. Per the germline V gene, CDR1 is SNHLY and CDR2 is FYNNEI. V was clipped by 7 bases and J by 9 bases; unmatched bases: 5. This CDR3 has 14 amino acids. CDR3 protein: CASTGTGGSSPLHF. CDR3 bases: TGTGCCAGCACCGGGACAGGGGGTAGTTCACCCCTCCACTTT.

The CDR3 sequence: CATKGQGNQPQHF. The CDR3 DNA is TGTGCCACAAAGGGACAGGGCAATCAGCCCCAGCATTTT. The V and J genes are TRBV24-1 and TRBJ1-5; 8 nucleotides agree with TRBD1. The CDR3 has 13 residues. V gave up 10 bases and J gave up 2 bases; unmatched junction bases: 3. CDR1 and CDR2 (germline): KGHDR, SFDVKD.

The rearrangement links TRBV10-1 to TRBJ1-1, with TRBD1 matching over 7 bases. Germline V gene data show CDR1 as WNHNN and CDR2 as SYGVQD (reference sequence). This CDR3 is 13 amino acids long. V trimming: 7 bases; J trimming: 4 bases; junction bases outside the gene matches: 6. The CDR3 sequence: CASNRGHGTEAFF. Written as DNA, the CDR3 is TGCGCCAGCAATAGGGGGCATGGCACTGAAGCTTTCTTT.

The rearrangement uses TRBV4-2 and TRBJ2-7, with 9 bases fitting TRBD2. V lost 1 base and J lost 2; bases outside the gene matches: 3. The CDR3 covers 15 residues. Germline CDR1 LGHNA, CDR2 YNFKEQ. CDR3 sequence (DNA): TGTGCCAGCAGCCAAGGTCTAGCGGGACCCTACGAGCAGTACTTC. It yields the protein CASSQGLAGPYEQYF.

The rearrangement joins TRBV28 to TRBJ1-5; D possibly corresponds to TRBD1 (5 bases). Between the trimmed V and J ends, which lost 6 bases and 2 bases, there was a span of 14 bases. This CDR3 comprises 15 residues. Germline V CDR1 and CDR2: MDHEN, SYDVKM. CDR3 bases: TGTGCCAGCAGCCAAGGACACTCTGGCAATCAGCCCCAGCATTTT. It encodes CASSQGHSGNQPQHF.

This clone has just one count. The chain has TRBV3-1 (or the pseudogene TRBV3-2) and TRBJ1-5; D uncertain. From germline, CDR1 is LGHDT and CDR2 YNNKEL (reference sequence). The CDR3 runs 14 residues. V was pared by 5 bases and J by 2 bases, with 10 bases between. The CDR3 nucleotides are TGTGCCAGCAGCGCCCGGGAGGGCAATCAGCCCCAGCATTTT. It encodes CASSAREGNQPQHF.

This clone was seen a single time. The V and J genes are TRBV15 and TRBJ1-6; TRBD1 matches at 9 bases. The V gene's germline CDR1 is LNHNV and CDR2 YYDKDF (reference sequence). Unmatched junction bases numbered 4, after V lost 0 bases and J lost 10 bases. The CDR3 covers 15 residues. The CDR3 here is CATSREGTGQSPLHF. As DNA, the CDR3 is TGTGCCACCAGCAGAGAAGGGACAGGGCAATCACCCCTCCACTTT. The complete variable domain, with remaining parts taken from reference TRBV15 and TRBJ1-6, reads DAMVIQNPRYQVTQFGKPVTLSCSQTLNHNVMYWYQQKSSQAPKLLFHYYDKDFNNEADTPDNFQSRRPNTSFCFLDIRSPGLGDTAMYLCATSREGTGQSPLHFGNGTRLTVT.

This clone occurred once. The chain's CDR3 is CSVENWGRDTEAFF. Written as DNA, the CDR3 is TGCAGCGTTGAGAATTGGGGGCGGGACACTGAAGCTTTCTTT. J is TRBJ1-1 and V is TRBV29-1, with D maybe TRBD1 (6 bases). Germline-derived CDR1 and CDR2 are SQVTM and ANQGSEA. V gave up 3 bases and J gave up 3 bases, with 14 bases separating them. This CDR3 contains 14 residues.

The V and J genes are TRBV3-1 (or the pseudogene TRBV3-2) and TRBJ1-2, with D perhaps TRBD1 (6 bases). Trimming took off 3 bases at V and 8 bases at J, with 16 bases between the two ends. The germline CDR1 and CDR2 sequences are LGHDT and YNNKEL (reference sequence). This CDR3 is built from 14 residues. Here the CDR3 reads CASSQAWGGHGYTF. In DNA form, the CDR3 reads TGTGCCAGCAGCCAGGCGTGGGGGGGGCACGGCTACACCTTC.

The chain links TRBV5-1 to TRBJ2-7, with D uncertain. This CDR3 contains 13 residues. From germline, CDR1 is SGHRS and CDR2 YFSETQ. V lost 0 bases and J 3 bases, leaving 7 bases between the germline ends. This chain's CDR3 is CASSLGAYYEQYF. The CDR3 coding sequence is TGCGCCAGCAGCTTGGGGGCATACTACGAGCAGTACTTC.

V and J are TRBV29-1 and TRBJ1-2; possibly TRBD1 for D (5 bases). Germline values: CDR1 SQVTM, CDR2 ANQGSEA. This CDR3 is 14 amino acids long. Trimming took off 6 bases at V and 4 bases at J, with 18 bases between the two ends. Here the CDR3 reads CSVDYGGEVYGYTF. The CDR3 region has the DNA TGCAGCGTAGATTACGGGGGAGAGGTCTATGGCTACACCTTC.

This clone was counted once. The chain links TRBV28 to TRBJ2-7; 10 bases map to TRBD2. Germline V CDR1 and CDR2: MDHEN, SYDVKM. The CDR3 totals 15 residues. Trimming at V came to 3 bases and at J to 7 bases, leaving 9 bases not matched to a gene. CDR3 nucleotide sequence: TGTGCCAGCAGTTTTCGGGTAGCGGGAGGTGGGGAGCAGTACTTC. This sequence encodes CASSFRVAGGGEQYF. Full variable domain (outside the CDR3, taken from reference TRBV28 and TRBJ2-7): DVKVTQSSRYLVKRTGEKVFLECVQDMDHENMFWYRQDPGLGLRLIYFSYDVKMKEKGDIPEGYSVSREKKERFSLILESASTNQTSMYLCASSFRVAGGGEQYFGPGTRLTVT.

This chain connects TRBV30 to TRBJ2-7; 8 bases are shared with TRBD2. The V gene's germline CDR1 is GTSNPN and CDR2 SVGIG (reference sequence). V shed 2 bases, J shed 3 bases, and the junction held 6 bases outside the gene matches. CDR3 size: 14 residues. The CDR3 reads CAWSPGLGNYEQYF. CDR3 nucleotides: TGTGCCTGGAGTCCGGGACTAGGGAACTACGAGCAGTACTTC.

V is TRBV2 and J is TRBJ2-1, with D possibly TRBD1 on 5 matching bases. The V and J ends lost 1 base and 1 base respectively, with 5 bases between them. The germline gives CDR1 SNHLY, CDR2 FYNNEI. The CDR3 totals 14 residues. The CDR3: CASSEEGSYNEQFF. The CDR3 nucleotides are TGTGCCAGCAGTGAAGAGGGGTCCTACAATGAGCAGTTCTTC.

The V call is TRBV2, the J call TRBJ2-1; no clear D. V was clipped by 3 bases and J by 2 bases, with 8 bases between them. CDR1 is SNHLY and CDR2 is FYNNEI in the germline V gene. This CDR3 is 14 amino acids long. CDR3 in DNA: TGTGCCAGCAGTGATCCTACCACCTACAATGAGCAGTTCTTC. This gives the protein CASSDPTTYNEQFF.

Here the CDR3 DNA reads TGTGCCAGCAGCGTAAACAGGGGTTTGGCTGAAGCTTTCTTT. Translating it yields CASSVNRGLAEAFF. The J gene is TRBJ1-1, the V gene TRBV5-4; TRBD1 agrees at 7 bases. Germline trimming cut 4 bases from V and 6 bases from J; bases unmatched to any gene: 9. This CDR3 comprises 14 residues. Germline lookup yields CDR1 SGHNT and CDR2 YYREEE (reference sequence).

CDR3 nucleotides: TGTGCCAGCAGCTTAGGTCAGGGGGATGAGCAGTTCTTC. This sequence encodes CASSLGQGDEQFF. The rearrangement joins TRBV7-3 to TRBJ2-1; TRBD1 matches 7 bases. Germline-derived CDR1 and CDR2 are SGHTA and FQGTGA. The CDR3 contains 13 residues. J gave up 8 bases and V 2 bases, and 3 bases lay outside the gene matches.

This chain uses TRBV6-5 with TRBJ1-6; tentative D call: TRBD1 (5 bases). The CDR3 is 11 amino acids. Germline loops: CDR1 MNHEY, CDR2 SVGAGI. Trimming pared 6 bases from V and 14 bases from J, leaving 11 bases between. The CDR3 nucleotides read TGTGCCAGCAGGACAGACAGAGCCCTCCACTTT. Its translation: CASRTDRALHF.

The chain has TRBV4-1 and TRBJ2-1; 12 nucleotides align to TRBD2. Trimming cost V 4 bases and J 7 bases; bases outside gene matches: 5. The V gene's germline CDR1 is MGHRA and CDR2 YSYEKL. The CDR3 sequence is 15 residues long. The chain's CDR3 is CASSLLGLAGNEQFF. CDR3 in DNA: TGCGCCAGCAGCCTTCTTGGACTAGCGGGGAATGAGCAGTTCTTC.

J is TRBJ1-6 and V is TRBV5-1; 10 bases agree with TRBD1. V dropped 4 bases and J dropped 7; count of bases not matched to a gene: 8. The germline V gene has CDR1 SGHRS and CDR2 YFSETQ. This CDR3 is built from 16 residues. In nucleotides, the CDR3 is TGCGCCAGCAGCACAGAGGGACAGGGGTCGAATTCACCCCTCCACTTT. This translates into CASSTEGQGSNSPLHF.

The chain is built from TRBV14 and TRBJ2-7, with D uncertain. Trimming cost V 1 base and J 6 bases, with 13 bases left between them. This CDR3 is built from 14 residues. Germline V gives CDR1 SGHDN, CDR2 FVKESK. The CDR3 DNA follows: TGTGCCAGCAGCCAAGCCGCTAGGATGGGCGAGCAGTACTTC. Residues: CASSQAARMGEQYF.

The chain uses TRBV5-8 and TRBJ1-5; no clear D gene. Germline V gene lookup returns CDR1 SGHTS and CDR2 YDEGEE. The CDR3 covers 15 residues. V shed 0 bases and J shed 4 bases, with 11 bases lying between them. CDR3 coding DNA: TGTGCCAGCAGCTTGGTCGCGGGGTGGAATCAGCCCCAGCATTTT. Its translation is CASSLVAGWNQPQHF.

The chain joins TRBV28 to TRBJ1-5; perhaps TRBD1 as D (5 bases). CDR1 is MDHEN and CDR2 is SYDVKM in the germline V gene. The ends were cut back, 8 bases at V and 0 bases at J, with 11 bases in the middle. CDR3 length equals 14 residues. CDR3 sequence reads: CASSGPYSNQPQHF. The CDR3 DNA reads as TGTGCCAGCTCAGGGCCTTATAGCAATCAGCCCCAGCATTTT.

The chain couples TRBV13 to TRBJ2-7, with 8 nucleotides matching TRBD2. The V and J ends lost 6 bases and 6 bases, in that order; junction bases with no gene match: 13. The germline CDR1 and CDR2 sequences are PRHDT and FYEKMQ (reference sequence). The CDR3 totals 15 residues. CDR3 bases: TGTGCCAGCAGTCGCGTGGGACTAGTAGGAGTCGAGCAGTACTTC. It yields the protein CASSRVGLVGVEQYF.